Listed below are T cell receptor beta chains from one sample, sequenced in a study of CD8 T cells in ankylosing spondylitis. Each CDR3 protein is one row after TCRdb ran MiXCR on the 5' RACE reads. The sample holds more than 250,000 distinct CDR3 sequences; under 14% are singletons and the top ten take roughly a tenth. The sample taken for sequencing was blood, either unsorted or a sorted T cell fraction (not recorded which). Every receptor here comes from a female donor with ankylosing spondylitis or in good health (not recorded which). CDR3s include the opening cysteine and the closing phenylalanine or tryptophan. The order of the fields is clone size, D gene, V gene, J gene, CDR3 length, CDR3 protein, CDR3 DNA. D genes are given only for firm matches. Expanded clones get a size class; other rows say once, few or many, or leave the size out.

size: NA; D: NA; V: TRBV19; J: TRBJ1-5; length: 13; CDR3: CASRGEGSKPQHF; DNA: TGTGCCAGTAGGGGCGAGGGAAGCAAGCCCCAGCATTTT
size: many; D: NA; V: TRBV29-1; J: TRBJ1-6; length: 15; CDR3: CSVRDSSSYNSPLHF; DNA: TGCAGCGTGCGGGACTCCAGCTCCTATAATTCACCCCTCCACTTT
size: many; D: NA; V: TRBV7-2; J: TRBJ1-6; length: 17; CDR3: CASSLYVWGLVNSPLHF; DNA: TGTGCCAGCAGCTTGTATGTGTGGGGGCTAGTAAATTCACCCCTCCACTTT
size: NA; D: NA; V: TRBV27; J: TRBJ2-1; length: 16; CDR3: CASSSTPEIGYNEQFF; DNA: TGTGCCAGCAGTTCAACACCCGAAATTGGCTACAATGAGCAGTTCTTC
size: many; D: TRBD1; V: TRBV5-1; J: TRBJ1-2; length: 17; CDR3: CASSLGPFVGQAYGYTF; DNA: TGCGCCAGCAGCTTGGGCCCCTTCGTTGGACAGGCCTATGGCTACACCTTC
size: few; D: TRBD1; V: TRBV7-2; J: TRBJ2-5; length: 14; CDR3: CASSFRQGLETQYF; DNA: TGTGCCAGCAGCTTCAGACAGGGCCTGGAGACCCAGTACTTC
size: NA; D: TRBD1; V: TRBV7-2; J: TRBJ1-2; length: 14; CDR3: CASSLGQGTSGYTF; DNA: TGTGCCAGCAGCCTCGGACAGGGAACCAGTGGCTACACCTTC
size: NA; D: NA; V: TRBV5-1; J: TRBJ1-4; length: 14; CDR3: CASSGGGGSEKLFF; DNA: TGCGCCAGCAGCGGAGGGGGTGGTAGTGAAAAACTGTTTTTT
size: NA; D: NA; V: TRBV15; J: TRBJ1-4; length: 13; CDR3: CATSRGAFEKLFF; DNA: TGTGCCACCAGCAGAGGGGCGTTTGAAAAACTGTTTTTT
size: many; D: NA; V: TRBV7-2; J: TRBJ2-1; length: 14; CDR3: CASSLVARGNEQFF; DNA: TGTGCCAGCAGCTTAGTGGCTAGGGGGAATGAGCAGTTCTTC
size: NA; D: TRBD2; V: TRBV20-1; J: TRBJ2-7; length: 16; CDR3: CCAIGYSGGNGYEQYF; DNA: TGCTGTGCTATCGGGTACAGCGGGGGGAACGGTTACGAGCAGTACTTC
size: many; D: NA; V: TRBV28; J: TRBJ2-1; length: 12; CDR3: CASSFGSNEQFF; DNA: TGTGCCAGCAGTTTCGGGAGCAATGAGCAGTTCTTC
size: many; D: NA; V: TRBV10-1; J: TRBJ2-2; length: 13; CDR3: CASSGSVTGELFF; DNA: TGCGCCAGCAGTGGCTCGGTAACCGGGGAGCTGTTTTTT
size: many; D: TRBD1; V: TRBV5-1; J: TRBJ2-1; length: 18; CDR3: CASSLARDRGLLVEEQFF; DNA: TGCGCCAGCAGCTTGGCCCGGGACAGGGGCCTCTTGGTGGAAGAGCAGTTCTTC
size: NA; D: NA; V: TRBV5-1; J: TRBJ1-2; length: 15; CDR3: CASSSSEDIPYGYTF; DNA: TGCGCCAGCAGCTCCTCTGAGGACATACCTTATGGCTACACCTTC
size: many; D: TRBD1; V: TRBV10-3; J: TRBJ2-3; length: 16; CDR3: CAISEGSGGNTDTQYF; DNA: TGTGCCATCAGTGAGGGTTCAGGGGGCAACACAGATACGCAGTATTTT
size: many; D: TRBD1; V: TRBV5-6; J: TRBJ2-1; length: 15; CDR3: CASSLPGQVRNEQFF; DNA: TGTGCCAGCAGCTTACCGGGACAGGTGCGCAATGAGCAGTTCTTC
size: many; D: NA; V: TRBV27; J: TRBJ2-1; length: 12; CDR3: CASSSQYNEQFF; DNA: TGTGCCAGCAGTTCACAGTACAATGAGCAGTTCTTC
size: few; D: TRBD2; V: TRBV20-1; J: TRBJ2-4; length: 17; CDR3: CSAREFSGALAKNIQYF; DNA: TGCAGTGCTAGAGAATTCAGCGGGGCCTTAGCCAAAAACATTCAGTACTTC
size: few; D: NA; V: TRBV14; J: TRBJ1-1; length: 13; CDR3: CASSPTWGTEAFF; DNA: TGTGCCAGCAGCCCTACTTGGGGGACTGAAGCTTTCTTT
size: many; D: NA; V: TRBV27; J: TRBJ2-2; length: 13; CDR3: CASKQGYTGELFF; DNA: TGTGCCAGCAAACAGGGATACACCGGGGAGCTGTTTTTT
size: many; D: NA; V: TRBV15; J: TRBJ1-5; length: 17; CDR3: CATSRDIGADSNQPQHF; DNA: TGTGCCACCAGCAGAGATATAGGGGCTGATAGCAATCAGCCCCAGCATTTT
size: few; D: NA; V: TRBV4-3; J: TRBJ1-3; length: 14; CDR3: CASSQGDFGNTIYF; DNA: TGCGCCAGCAGCCAAGGGGATTTCGGAAACACCATATATTTT
size: NA; D: NA; V: TRBV15; J: TRBJ2-6; length: 16; CDR3: CATSPRVGSGANVLTF; DNA: TGTGCCACCAGCCCCCGTGTCGGCTCTGGGGCCAACGTCCTGACTTTC